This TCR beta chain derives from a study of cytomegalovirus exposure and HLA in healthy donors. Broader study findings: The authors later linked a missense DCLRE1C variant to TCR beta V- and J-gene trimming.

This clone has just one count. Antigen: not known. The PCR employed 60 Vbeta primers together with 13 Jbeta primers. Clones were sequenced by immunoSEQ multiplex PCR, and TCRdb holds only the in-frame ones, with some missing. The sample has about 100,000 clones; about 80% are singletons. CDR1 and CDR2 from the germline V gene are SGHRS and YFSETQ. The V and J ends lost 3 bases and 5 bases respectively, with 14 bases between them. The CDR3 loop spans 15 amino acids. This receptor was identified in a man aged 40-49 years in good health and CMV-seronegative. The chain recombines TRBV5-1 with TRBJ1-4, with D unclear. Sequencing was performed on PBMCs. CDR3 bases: TGCGCCAGCAGCTACCGGGAGGGCGCCAATGAAAAACTGTTTTTT. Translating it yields CASSYREGANEKLFF. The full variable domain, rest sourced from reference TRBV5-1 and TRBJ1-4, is KAGVTQTPRYLIKTRGQQVTLSCSPISGHRSVSWYQQTPGQGLQFLFEYFSETQRNKGNFPGRFSGRQFSNSRSEMNVSTLELGDSALYLCASSYREGANEKLFFGSGTQLSVL.